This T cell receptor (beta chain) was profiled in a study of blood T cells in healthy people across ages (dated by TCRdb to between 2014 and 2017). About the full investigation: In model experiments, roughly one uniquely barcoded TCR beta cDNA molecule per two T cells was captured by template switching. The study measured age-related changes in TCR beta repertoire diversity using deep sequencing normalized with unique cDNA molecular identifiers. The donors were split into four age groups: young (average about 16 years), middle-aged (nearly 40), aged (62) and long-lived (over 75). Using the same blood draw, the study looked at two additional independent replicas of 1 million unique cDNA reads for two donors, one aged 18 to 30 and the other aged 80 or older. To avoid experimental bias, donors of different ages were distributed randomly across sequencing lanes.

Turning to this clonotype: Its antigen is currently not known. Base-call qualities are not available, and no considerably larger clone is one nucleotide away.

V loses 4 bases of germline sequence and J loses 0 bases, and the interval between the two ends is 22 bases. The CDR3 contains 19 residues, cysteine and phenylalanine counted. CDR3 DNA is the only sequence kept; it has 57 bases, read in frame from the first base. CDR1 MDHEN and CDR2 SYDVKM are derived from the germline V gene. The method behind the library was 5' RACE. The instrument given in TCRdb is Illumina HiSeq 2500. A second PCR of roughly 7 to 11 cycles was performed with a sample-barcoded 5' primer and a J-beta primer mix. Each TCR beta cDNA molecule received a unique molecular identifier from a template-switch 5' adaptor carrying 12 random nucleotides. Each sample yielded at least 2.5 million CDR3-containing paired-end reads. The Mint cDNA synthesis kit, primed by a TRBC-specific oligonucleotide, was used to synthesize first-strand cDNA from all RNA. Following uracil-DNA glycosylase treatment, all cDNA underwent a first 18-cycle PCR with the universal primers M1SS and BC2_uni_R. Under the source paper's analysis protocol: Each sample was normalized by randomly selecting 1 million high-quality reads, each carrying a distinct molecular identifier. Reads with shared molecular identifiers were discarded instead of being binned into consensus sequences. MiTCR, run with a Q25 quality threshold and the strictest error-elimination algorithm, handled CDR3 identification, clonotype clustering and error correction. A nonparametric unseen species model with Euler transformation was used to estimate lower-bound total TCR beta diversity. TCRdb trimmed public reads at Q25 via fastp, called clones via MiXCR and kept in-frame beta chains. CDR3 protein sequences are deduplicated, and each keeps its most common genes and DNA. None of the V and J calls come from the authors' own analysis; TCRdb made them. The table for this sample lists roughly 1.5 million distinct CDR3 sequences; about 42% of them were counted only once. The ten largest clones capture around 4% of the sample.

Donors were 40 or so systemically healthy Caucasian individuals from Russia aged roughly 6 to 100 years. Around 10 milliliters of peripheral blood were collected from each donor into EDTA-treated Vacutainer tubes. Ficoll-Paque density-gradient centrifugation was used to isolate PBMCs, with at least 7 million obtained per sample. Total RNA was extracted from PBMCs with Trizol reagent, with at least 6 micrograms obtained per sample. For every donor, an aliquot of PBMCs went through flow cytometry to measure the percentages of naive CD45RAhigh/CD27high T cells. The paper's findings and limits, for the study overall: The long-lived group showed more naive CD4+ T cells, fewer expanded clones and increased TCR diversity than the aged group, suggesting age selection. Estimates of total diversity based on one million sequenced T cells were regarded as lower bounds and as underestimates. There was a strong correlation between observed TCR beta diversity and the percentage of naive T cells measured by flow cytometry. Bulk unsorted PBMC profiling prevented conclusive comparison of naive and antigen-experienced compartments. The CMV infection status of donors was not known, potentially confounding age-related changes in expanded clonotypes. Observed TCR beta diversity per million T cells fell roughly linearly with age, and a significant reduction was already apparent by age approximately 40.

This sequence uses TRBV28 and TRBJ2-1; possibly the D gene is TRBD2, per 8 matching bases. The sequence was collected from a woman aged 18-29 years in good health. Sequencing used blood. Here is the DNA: TGTGCCAGCAGTTCAGGGGGACTAGAGGGACGAAGCTCCTACAATGAGCAGTTCTTC. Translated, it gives CASSSGGLEGRSSYNEQFF. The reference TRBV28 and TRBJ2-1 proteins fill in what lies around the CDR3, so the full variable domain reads DVKVTQSSRYLVKRTGEKVFLECVQDMDHENMFWYRQDPGLGLRLIYFSYDVKMKEKGDIPEGYSVSREKKERFSLILESASTNQTSMYLCASSSGGLEGRSSYNEQFFGPGTRLTVL.